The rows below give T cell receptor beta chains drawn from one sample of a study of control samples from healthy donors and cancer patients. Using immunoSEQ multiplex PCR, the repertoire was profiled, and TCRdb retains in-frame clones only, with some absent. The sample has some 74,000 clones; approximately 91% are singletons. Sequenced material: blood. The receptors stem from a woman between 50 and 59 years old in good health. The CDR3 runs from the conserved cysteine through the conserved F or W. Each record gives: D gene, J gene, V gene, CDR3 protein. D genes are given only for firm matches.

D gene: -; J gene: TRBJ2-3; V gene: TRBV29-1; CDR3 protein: CSVDALNRADTQYF
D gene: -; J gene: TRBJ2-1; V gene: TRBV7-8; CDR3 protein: CASSLWGVTYNEQFF
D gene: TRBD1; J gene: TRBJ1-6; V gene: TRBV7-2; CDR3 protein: CASSLQWTGGSPLHF
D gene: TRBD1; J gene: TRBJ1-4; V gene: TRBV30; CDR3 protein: CAWGPGQTNEKLFF
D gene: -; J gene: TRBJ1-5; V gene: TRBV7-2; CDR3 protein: CASSFLGPDGPQHF
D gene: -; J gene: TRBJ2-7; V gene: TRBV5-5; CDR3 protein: CASSLAGTAYEQYF
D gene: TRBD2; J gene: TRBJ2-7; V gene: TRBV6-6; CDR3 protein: CASRASRGGRYEQYF
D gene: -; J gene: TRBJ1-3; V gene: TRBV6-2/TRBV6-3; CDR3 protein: CASSYSMNPGNTIYF
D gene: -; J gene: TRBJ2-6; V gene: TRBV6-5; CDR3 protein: CASRLVAGANVLTF
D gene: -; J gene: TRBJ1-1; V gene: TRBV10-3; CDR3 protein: CAISESRITEAFF
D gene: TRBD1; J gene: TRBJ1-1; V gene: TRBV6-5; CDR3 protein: CASSYLTGGLDTEAFF
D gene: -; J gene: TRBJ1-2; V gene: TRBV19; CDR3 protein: CASSITGAQGYTF
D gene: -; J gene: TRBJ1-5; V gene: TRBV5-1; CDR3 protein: CASSLDGPNQPQHF
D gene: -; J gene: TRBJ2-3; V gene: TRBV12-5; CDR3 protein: CASGLKGLPTDTQYF
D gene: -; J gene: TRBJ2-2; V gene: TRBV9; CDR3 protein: CASGTPNTGELFF
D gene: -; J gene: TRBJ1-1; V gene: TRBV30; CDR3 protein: CAWPIRTEAFF
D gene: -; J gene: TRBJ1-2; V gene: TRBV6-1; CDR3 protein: CASSEVVGSHGYTF
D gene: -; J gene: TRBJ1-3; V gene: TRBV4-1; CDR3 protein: CASSLMTSSGNTIYF
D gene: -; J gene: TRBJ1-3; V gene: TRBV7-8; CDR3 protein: CASSLATGFPGNTIYF
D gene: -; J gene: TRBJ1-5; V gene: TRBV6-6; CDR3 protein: CASTRENQPQHF
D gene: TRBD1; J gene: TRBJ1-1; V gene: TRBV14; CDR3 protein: CASSQPDREVYTEAFF
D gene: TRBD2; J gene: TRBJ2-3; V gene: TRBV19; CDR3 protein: CASSMNGLAGGTDTQYF
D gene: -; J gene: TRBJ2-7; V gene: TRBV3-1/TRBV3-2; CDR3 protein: CASSQAWGFPEQYF
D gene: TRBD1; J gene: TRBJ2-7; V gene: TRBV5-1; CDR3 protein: CASSPGQGMGEQYF
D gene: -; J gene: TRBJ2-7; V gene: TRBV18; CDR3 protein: CASSRAGFYEQYF
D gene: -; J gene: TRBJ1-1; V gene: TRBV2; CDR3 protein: CASSHDRTRLEAFF
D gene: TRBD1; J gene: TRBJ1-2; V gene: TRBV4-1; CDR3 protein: CASSQRQGGGYTF
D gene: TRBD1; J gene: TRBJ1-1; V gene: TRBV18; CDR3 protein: CASSLQTGVNTEAFF